This TCR beta chain originates from a study of blood T cell repertoires in COVID-19. Study background: The United States, Italy and Spain were the sources of the acute and convalescent COVID-19 samples.

Libraries were prepared by immunoSEQ multiplex PCR; TCRdb keeps only in-frame clonotypes and omits some of them. The data contain roughly 360,000 clones, roughly 77% of them singletons. The sample taken for sequencing was peripheral blood. This clonotype originated in a human donor with acute or convalescent COVID-19. The donor label of this sample is uncertain.

As DNA, the CDR3 is TGTGCCAGCAGCGAAGCGGGGGCTGGGGTCTATGGCTACACCTTC. It encodes CASSEAGAGVYGYTF. This chain links TRBV7-9 with TRBJ1-2, with D possibly being TRBD1 (6 bases). This CDR3 is built from 15 residues. Deletions cut 5 bases from V and 4 bases from J, with 17 bases between. Germline V gene data show CDR1 as SEHNR and CDR2 as FQNEAQ (reference sequence).